The 11 T cell receptor beta chains below were found in one sample sequenced in a study of cytomegalovirus exposure and HLA in healthy donors. PCR was performed using 60 Vbeta and 13 Jbeta primers. Clones were sequenced by immunoSEQ multiplex PCR, and TCRdb holds only the in-frame ones, with some missing. Seen here are some 100,000 clones, around 69% observed once, and the top ten hold about 16%. The sample comprised PBMCs. The source is a man over 45 in good health and CMV-seropositive.

The V call is TRBV18, the J call TRBJ2-2, with TRBD1 matching over 7 bases. With 2 bases clipped from V and 4 bases from J, the junction kept 7 bases outside the gene matches. Germline lookup yields CDR1 KGHSH and CDR2 LQKENI. This CDR3 is 16 amino acids long. CDR3 sequence: CASSPNKDRLTGELFF. The CDR3 nucleotides read TGTGCCAGCTCACCAAACAAGGACAGGCTCACCGGGGAGCTGTTTTTT. The full variable domain, in which reference TRBV18 and TRBJ2-2 provide the parts outside the CDR3, is NAGVMQNPRHLVRRRGQEARLRCSPMKGHSHVYWYRQLPEEGLKFMVYLQKENIIDESGMPKERFSAEFPKEGPSILRIQQVVRGDSAAYFCASSPNKDRLTGELFFGEGSRLTVL.

This chain connects TRBV6-5 to TRBJ1-5; tentative D call: TRBD1 (6 bases). CDR1 MNHEY and CDR2 SVGAGI come from the germline V gene. The length of the CDR3 is 15 residues. Trimming took 5 bases from V and 0 from J, leaving 11 bases between them. CDR3 nucleotide sequence: TGTGCCAGCAGTCGGACAGAGAGTAGCAATCAGCCCCAGCATTTT. It yields the protein CASSRTESSNQPQHF.

V gene TRBV7-2 combines with J gene TRBJ2-3; possible D gene TRBD2, 6 bases. The CDR3 has 13 residues. Germline values: CDR1 SGHTA, CDR2 FQGNSA. The germline V and J ends were trimmed by 4 bases and 5 bases, with 10 bases remaining between them. The CDR3 DNA reads TGTGCCAGCAGCTCGGGGGTCTTAGATACGCAGTATTTT. It encodes CASSSGVLDTQYF.

The J gene is TRBJ2-1, the V gene TRBV28; TRBD2 matches 7 bases. Germline CDR1 reads MDHEN; CDR2 reads SYDVKM. CDR3 size: 16 residues. V was pared by 5 bases and J by 1 base, with 8 bases of the junction left unmatched. This chain's CDR3 is CASSPRAGRSYNEQFF. The CDR3, as DNA: TGTGCCAGCAGTCCTCGAGCGGGACGATCCTACAATGAGCAGTTCTTC.

The gene calls are TRBV29-1 and TRBJ2-1, with 12 nucleotides matching TRBD2. Germline V CDR1 and CDR2: SQVTM, ANQGSEA. The CDR3 sequence is 14 residues long. J gave up 7 bases and V 4 bases, and 5 bases lay outside the gene matches. The CDR3 DNA is TGCAGCGTTGCCCTAGCGGGGGGGCCAAATGAGCAGTTCTTC. Its protein product is CSVALAGGPNEQFF.

This rearrangement joins TRBV4-1 to TRBJ2-2; 7 bases are shared with TRBD1. J was trimmed by 4 bases and V by 4 bases; bases with no gene match: 15. The CDR3 spans 18 residues. CDR1 and CDR2 (germline): MGHRA, YSYEKL. The CDR3 region is CASSRPLTQGPITGELFF. DNA for the CDR3: TGCGCCAGCAGCCGCCCCTTGACACAGGGGCCGATCACCGGGGAGCTGTTTTTT.

The rearrangement joins TRBV6-1 to TRBJ1-5, with 7 bases that match TRBD1. J lost 4 bases, V lost 1 base, and 4 bases had no gene match. The CDR3 spans 15 residues. CDR1 is MNHNS and CDR2 is SASEGT in the germline V gene. CDR3: CASSEGAGGNQPQHF. CDR3 sequence (DNA): TGTGCCAGCAGTGAAGGGGCAGGGGGGAATCAGCCCCAGCATTTT.

This clone was picked up a small number of times. The V call is TRBV5-4, the J call TRBJ2-7; 9 positions agree with TRBD2. V shed 2 bases, J shed 3 bases, and the junction held 9 bases outside the gene matches. This CDR3 region has 16 residues. Germline assignment: CDR1 SGHNT and CDR2 YYREEE (reference sequence). CDR3 sequence (DNA): TGTGCCAGCAGCTTAGGGGGCGCGGGGGGGGTCTACGAGCAGTACTTC. Translation: CASSLGGAGGVYEQYF. Full variable domain (outside the CDR3, taken from reference TRBV5-4 and TRBJ2-7): ETGVTQSPTHLIKTRGQQVTLRCSSQSGHNTVSWYQQALGQGPQFIFQYYREEENGRGNFPPRFSGLQFPNYSSELNVNALELDDSALYLCASSLGGAGGVYEQYFGPGTRLTVT.

The V and J genes are TRBV28 and TRBJ2-6; maybe TRBD1 (6 bases). Trimming took 5 bases from V and 3 from J, leaving 17 bases between them. The germline CDR1 and CDR2 sequences are MDHEN and SYDVKM. CDR3 length: 17 amino acids. CDR3 loop: CASSPRRGKFGANVLTF. The DNA for the CDR3 is TGTGCCAGCAGTCCCCGAAGGGGGAAATTTGGGGCCAACGTCCTGACTTTC.

V usage is TRBV5-4 and J usage is TRBJ2-1; D may be TRBD2 (5 bases). The V end was cut by 0 bases, the J end by 0 bases, with 7 bases between. CDR3 length: 15 amino acids. Per the germline V gene, CDR1 is SGHNT and CDR2 is YYREEE (reference sequence). CDR3 nucleotide sequence: TGTGCCAGCAGCTTGGGAGGGTCCTCCTACAATGAGCAGTTCTTC. Translating gives CASSLGGSSYNEQFF.

The rearrangement links TRBV5-1 to TRBJ2-5; 9 bases line up with TRBD2. Germline V gene data show CDR1 as SGHRS and CDR2 as YFSETQ. The CDR3 covers 16 residues. V shed 4 bases, J shed 3 bases, and the junction held 10 bases outside the gene matches. The CDR3 coding sequence is TGCGCCAGCAGCCCCGGCGGGAGGGCCGGGGAAGAGACCCAGTACTTC. Translation: CASSPGGRAGEETQYF.